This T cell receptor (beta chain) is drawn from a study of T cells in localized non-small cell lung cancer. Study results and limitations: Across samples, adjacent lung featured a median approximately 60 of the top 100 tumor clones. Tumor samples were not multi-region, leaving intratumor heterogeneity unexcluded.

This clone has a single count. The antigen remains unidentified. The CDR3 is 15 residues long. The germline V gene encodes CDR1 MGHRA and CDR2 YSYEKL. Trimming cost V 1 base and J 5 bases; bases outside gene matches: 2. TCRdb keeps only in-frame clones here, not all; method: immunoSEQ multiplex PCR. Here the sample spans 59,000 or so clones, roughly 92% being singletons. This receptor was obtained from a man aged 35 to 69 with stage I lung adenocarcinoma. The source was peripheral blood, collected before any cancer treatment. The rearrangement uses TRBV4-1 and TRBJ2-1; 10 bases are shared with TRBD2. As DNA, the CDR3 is TGCGCCAGCAGCCAAGGGACTAGCGGAAACAATGAGCAGTTCTTC. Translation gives CASSQGTSGNNEQFF.